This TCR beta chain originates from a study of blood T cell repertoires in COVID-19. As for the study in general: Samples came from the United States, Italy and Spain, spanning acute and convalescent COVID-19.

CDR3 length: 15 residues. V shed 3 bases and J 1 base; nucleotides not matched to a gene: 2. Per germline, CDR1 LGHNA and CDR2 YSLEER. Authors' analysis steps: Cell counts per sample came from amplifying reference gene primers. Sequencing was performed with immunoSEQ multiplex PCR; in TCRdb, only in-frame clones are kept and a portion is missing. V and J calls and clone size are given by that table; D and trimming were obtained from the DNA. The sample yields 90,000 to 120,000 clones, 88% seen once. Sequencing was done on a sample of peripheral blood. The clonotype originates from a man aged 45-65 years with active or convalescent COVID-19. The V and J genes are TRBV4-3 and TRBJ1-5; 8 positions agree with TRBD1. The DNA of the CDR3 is TGCGCCAGCAGCCAGACAGGGGACAGCAATCAGCCCCAGCATTTT. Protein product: CASSQTGDSNQPQHF.